This is a list of T cell receptor beta chains from one sample in a study of control samples from healthy donors and cancer patients. The repertoire was sequenced with immunoSEQ multiplex PCR; TCRdb's copy has only in-frame clones and lacks some. Here the sample spans more than 100,000 clones, 80% to 95% being singletons. Sequenced material: blood. The receptors come from a man aged 18 to 30 in good health. Each CDR3 is given with its conserved first and last residue. Each record gives: clone size, D gene, J gene, V gene, CDR3 DNA, CDR3 protein. The D gene is left open where the match is weak. Size is stated for part of the rows, as once, few or many counts, or as a class when the clone is expanded.

>NA|NA|TRBJ1-3|TRBV18
TGTGCCAGCTCACCAAGGGCAGGGGACTCTGGAAACACCATATATTTT
CASSPRAGDSGNTIYF
>once|TRBD1|TRBJ1-1|TRBV7-6
TGTGCCAGCAGCTTAGCGTGGGGGAATAGGGGGCCGAACACTGAAGCTTTCTTT
CASSLAWGNRGPNTEAFF
>NA|NA|TRBJ2-3|TRBV11-3
TGTGCCAGCAGCTTCGGAGGGCCCACAGATACGCAGTATTTT
CASSFGGPTDTQYF
>NA|NA|TRBJ1-5|TRBV19
TGTGCCAGTAGTATAGGAGGGAGCAATCAGCCCCAGCATTTT
CASSIGGSNQPQHF
>NA|NA|TRBJ2-1|TRBV2
TGTGCCAGCAGCCCAGACCCCAGAGCCTACTACAATGAGCAGTTCTTC
CASSPDPRAYYNEQFF
>NA|TRBD1|TRBJ1-1|TRBV30
TGTGCCTGGACTGACAGGGGGCGCCGAGCTTTCTTT
CAWTDRGRRAFF
>NA|NA|TRBJ1-3|TRBV27
TGTGCCGTTCGGACAGCAGGAAACACCATATATTTT
CAVRTAGNTIYF
>NA|NA|TRBJ1-1|TRBV11-2
TGTGCCAGCAGCTCTGGGGGGCTGTCGGCTGAAGCTTTCTTT
CASSSGGLSAEAFF
>few|NA|TRBJ1-6|TRBV2
TGTGCCAGCAAGAGGACAGATAATTCACCCCTCCACTTT
CASKRTDNSPLHF
>NA|NA|TRBJ2-5|TRBV3-1/TRBV3-2
TGTGCCAGCAGCCATACAGAGACCCAGTACTTC
CASSHTETQYF
>NA|TRBD1|TRBJ1-5|TRBV30
TGTGCCTGGGGACAGGGTGTTCAGCCCCAGCATTTT
CAWGQGVQPQHF
>NA|TRBD1|TRBJ2-3|TRBV14
TGTGCCAGCAGACCCGGGACAGCCTCCTTTACGCAGTATTTT
CASRPGTASFTQYF
>once|TRBD1|TRBJ1-4|TRBV4-1
TGCGCCAGCAGCCAAGACACAGGGGCTAATGAAAAACTGTTTTTT
CASSQDTGANEKLFF
>NA|NA|TRBJ1-1|TRBV18
TGTGCCAGCTCACCACCAGGAGGGGCGAAGAACACTGAAGCTTTCTTT
CASSPPGGAKNTEAFF
>NA|NA|TRBJ2-7|TRBV6-2/TRBV6-3
TGTGCCAGCAGTTACCCCCCCGACATCACTCACGAGCAGTACTTC
CASSYPPDITHEQYF
>NA|NA|TRBJ2-5|TRBV30
TGTGCCTGGAGTGACGCCGGGACCCAGTACTTC
CAWSDAGTQYF
>NA|NA|TRBJ1-2|TRBV15
TGTGCCACCAGCAGAGATGGACAGACAATCTATGGCTACACCTTC
CATSRDGQTIYGYTF
>NA|NA|TRBJ2-1|TRBV27
TGTGCCAGCAGTTTAAGGTGGTACGGAAACAATGAGCAGTTCTTC
CASSLRWYGNNEQFF
>NA|TRBD2|TRBJ2-1|TRBV2
TGTGCCAGCAAGGCGGGGGGGTACAATGAGCAGTTCTTC
CASKAGGYNEQFF
>NA|NA|TRBJ1-1|TRBV27
TGTGCCAGCAGTTCCAACACTGAAGCTTTCTTT
CASSSNTEAFF
>NA|NA|TRBJ2-1|TRBV5-3
TGTGCCAGAAGCCGAAACTGGCGCCCGCCCTACAATGAGCAGTTCTTC
CARSRNWRPPYNEQFF
>NA|NA|TRBJ2-1|TRBV25-1
TGTGCCAGCAGTGAATCTGGGCTTAACAATGAGCAGTTCTTC
CASSESGLNNEQFF
>NA|NA|TRBJ2-5|TRBV5-4
TGTGCCAGCAGCCCGACCTCCGGGGTCTGGGAGACCCAGTACTTC
CASSPTSGVWETQYF
>NA|TRBD1|TRBJ2-1|TRBV19
TGTGCCAGTCGCCCGGGACAGAATAGATACAATGAGCAGTTCTTC
CASRPGQNRYNEQFF
>NA|NA|TRBJ1-4|TRBV30
TGTGCCTGGACAAGGGGTAATGAAAAACTGTTTTTT
CAWTRGNEKLFF
>NA|NA|TRBJ2-5|TRBV9
TGTGCCAGCAGCGTAGGGCAGGACCAAGAGACCCAGTACTTC
CASSVGQDQETQYF
>once|NA|TRBJ2-7|TRBV4-1
TGCGCCAGCAGCCAAAAAGAGAGCTCCTACGAGCAGTACTTC
CASSQKESSYEQYF
>NA|NA|TRBJ2-5|TRBV7-9
TGTGCCAGCAACAAGCAGAAAGAGACCCAGTACTTC
CASNKQKETQYF
>NA|NA|TRBJ1-5|TRBV6-1
TGTGCCAGCAGTGAAAGGATCAGGCCCCAGCATTTT
CASSERIRPQHF